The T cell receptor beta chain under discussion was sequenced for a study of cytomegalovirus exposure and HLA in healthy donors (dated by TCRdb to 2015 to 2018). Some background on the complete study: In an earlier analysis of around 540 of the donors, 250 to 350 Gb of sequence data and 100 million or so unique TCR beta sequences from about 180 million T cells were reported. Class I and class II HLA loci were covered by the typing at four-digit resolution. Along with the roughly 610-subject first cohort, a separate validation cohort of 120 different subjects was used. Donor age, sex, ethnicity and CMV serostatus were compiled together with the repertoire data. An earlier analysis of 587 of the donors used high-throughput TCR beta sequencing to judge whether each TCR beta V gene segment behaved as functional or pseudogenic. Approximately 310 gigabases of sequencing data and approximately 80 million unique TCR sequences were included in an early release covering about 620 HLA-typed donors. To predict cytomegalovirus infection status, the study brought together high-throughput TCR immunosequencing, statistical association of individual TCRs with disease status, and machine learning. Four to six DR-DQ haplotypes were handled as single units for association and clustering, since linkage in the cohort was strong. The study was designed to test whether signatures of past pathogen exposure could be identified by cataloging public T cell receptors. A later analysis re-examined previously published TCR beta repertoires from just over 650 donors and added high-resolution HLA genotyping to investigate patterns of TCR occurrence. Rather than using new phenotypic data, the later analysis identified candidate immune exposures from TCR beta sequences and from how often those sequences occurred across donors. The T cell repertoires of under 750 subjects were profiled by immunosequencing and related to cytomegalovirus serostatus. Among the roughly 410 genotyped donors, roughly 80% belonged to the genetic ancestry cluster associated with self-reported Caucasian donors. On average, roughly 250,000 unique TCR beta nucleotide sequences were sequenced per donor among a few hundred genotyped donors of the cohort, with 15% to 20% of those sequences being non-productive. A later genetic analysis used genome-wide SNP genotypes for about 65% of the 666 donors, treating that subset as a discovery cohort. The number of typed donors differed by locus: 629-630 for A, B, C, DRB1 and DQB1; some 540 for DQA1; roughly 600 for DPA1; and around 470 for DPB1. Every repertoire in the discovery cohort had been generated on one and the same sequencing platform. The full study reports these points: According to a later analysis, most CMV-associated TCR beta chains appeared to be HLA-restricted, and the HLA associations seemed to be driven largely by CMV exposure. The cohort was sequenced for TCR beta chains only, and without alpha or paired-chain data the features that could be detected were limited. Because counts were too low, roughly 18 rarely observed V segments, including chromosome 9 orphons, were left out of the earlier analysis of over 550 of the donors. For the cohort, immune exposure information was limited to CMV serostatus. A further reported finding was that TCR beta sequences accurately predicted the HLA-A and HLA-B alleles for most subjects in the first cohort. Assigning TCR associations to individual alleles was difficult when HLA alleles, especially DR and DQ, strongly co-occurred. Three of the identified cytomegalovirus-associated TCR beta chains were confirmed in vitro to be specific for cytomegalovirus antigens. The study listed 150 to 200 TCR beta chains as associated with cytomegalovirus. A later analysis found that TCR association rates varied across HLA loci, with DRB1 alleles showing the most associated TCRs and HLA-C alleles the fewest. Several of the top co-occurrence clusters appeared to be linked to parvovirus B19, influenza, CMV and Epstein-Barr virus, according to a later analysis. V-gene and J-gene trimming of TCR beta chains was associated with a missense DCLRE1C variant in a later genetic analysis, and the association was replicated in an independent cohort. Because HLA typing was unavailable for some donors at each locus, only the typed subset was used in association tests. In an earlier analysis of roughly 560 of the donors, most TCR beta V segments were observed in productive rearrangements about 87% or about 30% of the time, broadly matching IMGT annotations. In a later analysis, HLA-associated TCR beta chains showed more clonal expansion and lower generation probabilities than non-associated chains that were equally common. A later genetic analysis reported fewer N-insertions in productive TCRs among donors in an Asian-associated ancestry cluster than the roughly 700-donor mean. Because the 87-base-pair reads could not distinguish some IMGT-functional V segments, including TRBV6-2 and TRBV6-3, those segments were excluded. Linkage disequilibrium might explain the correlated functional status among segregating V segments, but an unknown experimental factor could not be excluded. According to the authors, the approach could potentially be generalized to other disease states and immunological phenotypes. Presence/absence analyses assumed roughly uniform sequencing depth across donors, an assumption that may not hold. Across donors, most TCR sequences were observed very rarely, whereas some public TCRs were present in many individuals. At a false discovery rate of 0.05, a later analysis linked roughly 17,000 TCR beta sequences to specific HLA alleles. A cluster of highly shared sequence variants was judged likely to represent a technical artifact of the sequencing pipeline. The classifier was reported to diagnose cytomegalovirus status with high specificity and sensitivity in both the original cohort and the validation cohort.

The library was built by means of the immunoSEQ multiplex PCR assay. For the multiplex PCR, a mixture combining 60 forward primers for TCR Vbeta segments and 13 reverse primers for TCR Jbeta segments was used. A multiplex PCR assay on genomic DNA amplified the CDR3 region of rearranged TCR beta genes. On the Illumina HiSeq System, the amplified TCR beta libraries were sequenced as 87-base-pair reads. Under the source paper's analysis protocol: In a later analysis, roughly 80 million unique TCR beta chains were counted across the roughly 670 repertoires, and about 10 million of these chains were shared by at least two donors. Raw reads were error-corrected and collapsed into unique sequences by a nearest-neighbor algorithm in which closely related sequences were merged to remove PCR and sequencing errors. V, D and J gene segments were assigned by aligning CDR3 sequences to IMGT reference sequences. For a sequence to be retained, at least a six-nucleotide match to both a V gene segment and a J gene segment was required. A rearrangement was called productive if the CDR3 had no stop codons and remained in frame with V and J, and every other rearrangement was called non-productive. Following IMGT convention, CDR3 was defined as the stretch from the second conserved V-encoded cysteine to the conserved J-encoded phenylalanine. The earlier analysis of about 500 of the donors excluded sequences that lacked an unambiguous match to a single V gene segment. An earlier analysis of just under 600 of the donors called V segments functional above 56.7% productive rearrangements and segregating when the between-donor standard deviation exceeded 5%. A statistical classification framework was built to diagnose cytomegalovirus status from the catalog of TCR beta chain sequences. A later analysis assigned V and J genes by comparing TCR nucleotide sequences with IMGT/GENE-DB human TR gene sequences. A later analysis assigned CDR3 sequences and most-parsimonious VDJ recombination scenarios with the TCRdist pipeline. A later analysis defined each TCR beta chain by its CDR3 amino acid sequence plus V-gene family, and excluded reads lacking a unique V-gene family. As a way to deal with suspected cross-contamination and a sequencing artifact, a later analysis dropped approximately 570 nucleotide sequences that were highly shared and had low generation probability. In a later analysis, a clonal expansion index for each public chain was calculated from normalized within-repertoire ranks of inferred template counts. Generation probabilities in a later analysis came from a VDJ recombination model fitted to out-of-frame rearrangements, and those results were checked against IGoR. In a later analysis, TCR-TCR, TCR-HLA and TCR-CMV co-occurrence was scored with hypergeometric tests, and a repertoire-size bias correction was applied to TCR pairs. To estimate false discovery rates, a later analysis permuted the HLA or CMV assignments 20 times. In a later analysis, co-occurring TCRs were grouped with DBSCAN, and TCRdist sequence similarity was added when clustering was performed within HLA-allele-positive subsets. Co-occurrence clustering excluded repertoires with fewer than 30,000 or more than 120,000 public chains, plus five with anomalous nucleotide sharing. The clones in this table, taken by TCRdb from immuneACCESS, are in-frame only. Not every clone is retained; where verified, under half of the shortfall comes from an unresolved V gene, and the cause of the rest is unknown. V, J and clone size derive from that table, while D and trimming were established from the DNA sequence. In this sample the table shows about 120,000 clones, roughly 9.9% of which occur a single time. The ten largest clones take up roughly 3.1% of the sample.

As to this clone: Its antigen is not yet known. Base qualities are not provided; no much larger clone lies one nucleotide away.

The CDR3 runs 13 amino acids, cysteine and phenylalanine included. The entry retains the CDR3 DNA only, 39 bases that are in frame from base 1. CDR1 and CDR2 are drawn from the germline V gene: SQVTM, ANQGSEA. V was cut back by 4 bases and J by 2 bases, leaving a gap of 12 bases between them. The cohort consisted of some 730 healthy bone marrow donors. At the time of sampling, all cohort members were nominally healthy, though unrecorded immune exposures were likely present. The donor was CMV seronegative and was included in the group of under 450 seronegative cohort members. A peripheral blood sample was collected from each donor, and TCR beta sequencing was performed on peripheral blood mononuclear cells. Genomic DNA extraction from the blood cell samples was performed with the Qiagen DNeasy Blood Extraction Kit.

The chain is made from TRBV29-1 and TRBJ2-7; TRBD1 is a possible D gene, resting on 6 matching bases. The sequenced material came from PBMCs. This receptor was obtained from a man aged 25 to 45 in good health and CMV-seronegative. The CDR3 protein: CSVVGGQTYEQYF. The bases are TGCAGCGTTGTAGGGGGACAAACCTACGAGCAGTACTTC.